This TCR beta chain was recorded in a study of blood T cell repertoires in COVID-19. Study details: The United States, Italy and Spain provided the acute and convalescent COVID-19 samples. T cells, B-cell-depleted T cells, or PBMCs provided the cDNA or gDNA that served as material.

The CDR3 consists of 13 residues. Unmatched junction bases numbered 1, after V lost 5 bases and J lost 3 bases. Per the original methods: Amplification of reference gene primers provided the estimated nucleated cell counts. The table came from immunoSEQ multiplex PCR; TCRdb's copy has only in-frame clones and leaves some out. Clonal size and the V and J genes are those of that table, whereas D and trimming came from the DNA. The sample yields approximately 68,000 clones, 65% to 90% seen once. The J gene is TRBJ2-1, the V gene TRBV12-3 or TRBV12-4; TRBD1 matches at 7 bases. The sample comprised peripheral blood. The TCR sequence derives from a man aged 80 or over with active COVID-19. CDR3 in DNA: TGTGCCAGCAGTGGGGACAGCTACAATGAGCAGTTCTTC. This sequence encodes CASSGDSYNEQFF.